Described below is a single TCR beta chain sequence and its context. What it binds is not known. The entry originates in a study of breast tumors, draining lymph nodes, adjacent tissues. Each CDR3 protein is one row after TCRdb ran MiXCR on the multiplex PCR reads. The sample holds tens of thousands of distinct CDR3 sequences, around 45% seen once. Study-wide results and caveats: Data only fit, rather than demonstrated, lymph node origin of most tumor T cells. Tumor TCR diversity was below lymph nodes but above nontumor tissue.

The V end was cut by 7 bases, the J end by 4 bases, with 22 bases between. Germline CDR1 and CDR2: SQVTM and ANQGSEA. This CDR3 spans 15 amino acids. This receptor was taken from a female donor with breast cancer. Some clones in this sample may be carry-over from other donors' samples. The specimen sequenced was breast tumor tissue. The V call is TRBV29-1, the J call TRBJ2-5; D may match TRBD1 or TRBD2 (7 bases each). CDR3 sequence reads: CSAPGGEGAGETQYF. The CDR3 region has the DNA TGCAGCGCTCCCGGCGGGGAGGGGGCCGGAGAGACCCAGTACTTC.